The present entry profiles one T cell receptor (beta chain) with its context. TRB was amplified from about 270 ng of peripheral blood genomic DNA per sample. The CDR3 consists of 16 residues. Germline V lookup: CDR1 SGHDT, CDR2 YYEEEE. One tube held mixed TRB-A and TRB-B primer pools for touch-down PCR. TCRdb derives one entry per CDR3 protein from the multiplex PCR reads, leaving out DNA. In total, the table holds 5,000 to 6,500 distinct CDR3 sequences. The data belong to a study of T cell clusters in autoimmune cytopenias. These same records also appear under a second study, on T cell repertoires in aging, cancer and after chemotherapy. Per that paper: Untreated cancer patients had significantly lower blood TCR diversity than age-matched healthy donors. Median generation probability rose over the chemotherapy interval in each cancer cohort, suggesting rebound thymic output. These repertoire data do not allow conclusions about immunological memory after chemotherapy.

Material for sequencing was peripheral blood. The chain combines TRBV5-6 with TRBJ2-3; TCRdb lists TRBD2, though no DNA is available to test this call. This TCR came from a human donor in good health. The CDR3 reads CASSLVAGVSTDTQYF.